This T cell receptor (beta chain) was identified during a study of cytomegalovirus exposure and HLA in healthy donors. The study's findings and limits: The authors confirmed in vitro that three CMV-associated chains were specific for CMV antigens. Per published reports, the classifier diagnosed cytomegalovirus status with high specificity and sensitivity.

On this clone: The antigen is not known. A junction boundary mismatches the germline segment, possibly from a read error.

The germline CDR1 and CDR2 sequences are MNHNY and SVGAGI (reference sequence). The CDR3 loop spans 11 amino acids. The protocol was immunoSEQ multiplex PCR, while the TCRdb copy is restricted to in-frame clones and leaves out a portion. There are more than 250,000 clones in the sample; 80% to 95% occur only once, and approximately 3% lies in the top ten. The sequence derives from a young woman in good health and CMV-seronegative. This rearrangement joins TRBV6-6 to TRBJ2-4, with a tentative D call TRBD1 (5 bases). The specimen sequenced was PBMCs. The CDR3 is CASSSSSKGSF. The CDR3 coding sequence is TGTGCCAGCAGTTCGTCAAGTAAGGGGTCCTTC.